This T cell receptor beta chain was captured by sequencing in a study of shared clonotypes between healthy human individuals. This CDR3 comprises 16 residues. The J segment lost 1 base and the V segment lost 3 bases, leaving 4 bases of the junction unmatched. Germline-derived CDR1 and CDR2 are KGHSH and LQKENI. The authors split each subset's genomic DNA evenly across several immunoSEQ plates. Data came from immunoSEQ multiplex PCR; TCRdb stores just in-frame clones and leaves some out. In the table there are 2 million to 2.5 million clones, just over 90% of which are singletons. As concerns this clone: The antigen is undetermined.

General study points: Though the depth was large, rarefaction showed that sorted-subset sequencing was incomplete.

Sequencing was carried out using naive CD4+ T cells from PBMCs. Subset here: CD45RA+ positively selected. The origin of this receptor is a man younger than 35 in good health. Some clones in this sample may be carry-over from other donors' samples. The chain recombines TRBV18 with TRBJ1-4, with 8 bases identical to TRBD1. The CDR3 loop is CASSPDGTGTNEKLFF. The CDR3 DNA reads TGTGCCAGCTCACCCGACGGGACAGGAACTAATGAAAAACTGTTTTTT.